Listed below are T cell receptor beta chains from one sample, sequenced in a study of Graves' ophthalmopathy and Graves' hyperthyroidism. TCRdb itself ran the multiplex PCR reads through MiXCR, one entry per CDR3 protein. The data contain over 200,000 distinct CDR3 sequences, 25% to 35% of them singletons. Sequenced input: peripheral blood. The receptors here all came from a man aged 50-59 years with Graves' ophthalmopathy. Each CDR3 is given without its conserved first and last residue. The order of the fields is V gene, D gene, J gene, CDR3 protein. D genes are given only for firm matches.

TRBV29-1	TRBD2	TRBJ2-5	SVELDSSAGGTQY
TRBV6-1	-	TRBJ2-5	ASSRPPAETQY
TRBV6-1	TRBD1	TRBJ1-6	ASTEEGGQVYSYNSPLH
TRBV28	-	TRBJ2-2	ASRFLLDTGELF
TRBV10-3	TRBD1	TRBJ1-2	AIREGATYGYT
TRBV4-1	-	TRBJ2-2	ASSQDGRGRAGELF
TRBV6-1	TRBD1	TRBJ2-7	ASSGAGGAYEQY
TRBV12-3/TRBV12-4	TRBD1	TRBJ1-3	ASKETGGGNTIY
TRBV7-9	TRBD2	TRBJ2-7	ASSLVRLAGVEQY
TRBV4-3	-	TRBJ2-7	ASSQEPSSYEQY
TRBV4-2	-	TRBJ1-1	ASSQDGNLGAF
TRBV29-1	-	TRBJ1-1	SVQGSTSNTEAF
TRBV7-2	-	TRBJ1-5	ASSFGGRDNQPQH
TRBV12-3/TRBV12-4	TRBD1	TRBJ2-3	ASKGGHEY
TRBV7-2	-	TRBJ1-5	ASSPRDIGHQPQH
TRBV6-5	-	TRBJ1-2	ASSYSGEGGYT
TRBV6-5	-	TRBJ1-1	ASSSLIAGNTEAF
TRBV29-1	-	TRBJ1-2	SVEENRVLYGYT
TRBV6-4	TRBD1	TRBJ2-6	ASRDPGQGVSGANVLT
TRBV6-1	TRBD1	TRBJ1-2	ASRRTGGRGYT